This T cell receptor (beta chain) was identified during a study of cytomegalovirus exposure and HLA in healthy donors. As for the study in general: Among the approximately 380 donors who were genotyped, about 80% fell in the genetic ancestry cluster that is associated with self-reported Caucasian donors. Findings of the study overall: In a later analysis, TCR beta V- and J-gene trimming showed a link to a missense DCLRE1C variant.

The PCR was carried out with 60 Vbeta primers and 13 Jbeta primers. This table comes from immunoSEQ multiplex PCR, and its TCRdb copy is limited to in-frame clones, with some not included. Of some 120,000 clones listed, about 80% were seen once; the top ten hold more than 3.5%. The ends were cut back, 4 bases at V and 5 bases at J, with 16 bases in the middle. The CDR3 covers 14 residues. Looked up from germline, CDR1 is SGHDT and CDR2 is YYEEEE. A note on this clone: Its antigen is unknown.

The sequence derives from a woman aged 40 to 50 in good health and CMV-seropositive. Specimen: PBMCs. The chain employs TRBV5-6 and TRBJ2-7; tentative D call: TRBD2 (5 bases). The DNA for the CDR3 is TGTGCCAGCAGCCGGGCGGGCCTGGGCGACGAGCAGTACTTC. Encoded protein: CASSRAGLGDEQYF.